One sample yielded the 27 T cell receptor beta chains listed below, sequenced in a study of technical replicates of blood from several donors. Profiling relied on immunoSEQ multiplex PCR, and the TCRdb table lists in-frame clones only, not all of them. The sample has 98,000 or so clones; 95% are singletons. Sequenced material: T cells isolated from PBMCs. The receptors come from a human donor in good health.

CDR3 bases: TGTGCCAGCAGTACGAACGAACTAGCGGGAGTTTTCTACAATGAGCAGTTCTTC. Its translation is CASSTNELAGVFYNEQFF. This chain uses TRBV28 with TRBJ2-1, with 11 bases aligning to TRBD2. V was clipped by 5 bases and J by 3 bases; unmatched bases: 12. Germline V CDR1 and CDR2: MDHEN, SYDVKM. CDR3 length equals 18 residues.

The gene calls are TRBV19 and TRBJ1-2; D perhaps matches TRBD1 (6 bases). The germline gives CDR1 LNHDA, CDR2 SQIVND (reference sequence). Trimming pared 3 bases from V and 1 base from J, leaving 9 bases between. This CDR3 spans 14 amino acids. The CDR3 loop is CASSMGGHNYGYTF. The CDR3 DNA is TGTGCCAGTAGTATGGGGGGGCATAACTATGGCTACACCTTC.

The chain combines TRBV4-1 with TRBJ2-1; 10 bases fit TRBD2. The CDR3 consists of 15 residues. Germline V gene data show CDR1 as MGHRA and CDR2 as YSYEKL. The V and J ends lost 2 bases and 6 bases, in that order; junction bases with no gene match: 4. The CDR3 sequence is CASSQPGLATNEQFF. In nucleotides, the CDR3 is TGCGCCAGCAGCCAACCGGGACTAGCGACCAATGAGCAGTTCTTC.

This chain uses TRBV4-2 with TRBJ2-1; possible D gene TRBD1, 5 bases. V was trimmed by 4 bases and J by 3 bases, leaving 19 bases between them. The CDR3 runs to 17 residues. CDR1 and CDR2 (germline): LGHNA, YNFKEQ. CDR3 loop: CASSRQGGSSNYNEQFF. The CDR3 DNA reads TGTGCCAGCAGCCGCCAGGGCGGATCCAGTAACTACAATGAGCAGTTCTTC.

Remarks on this clone: Relative to the germline gene, one junction end is altered; a read error may explain this. As DNA, the CDR3 is TGTGCCAGCAGTGACTCAAATAGCGCGTGGTCGTTCTTC. As protein: CASSDSNSAWSFF. The gene calls are TRBV6-6 and TRBJ2-1; perhaps TRBD2 as D (5 bases). CDR1 is MNHNY, CDR2 SVGAGI, per germline (reference sequence). The CDR3 covers 13 residues.

In nucleotides, the CDR3 is TGTGCCAGCAGTGGGCTTATTAGCAATCAGCCCCAGCATTTT. Amino acid sequence: CASSGLISNQPQHF. The chain uses TRBV6-1 and TRBJ1-5; D is uncertain. Germline CDR1 is MNHNS and CDR2 is SASEGT. The V and J ends lost 4 bases and 0 bases respectively, with 7 bases between them. The CDR3 spans 14 residues.

The gene calls are TRBV28 and TRBJ1-2; 9 nucleotides agree with TRBD1. Germline loops: CDR1 MDHEN, CDR2 SYDVKM. The junction had 18 bases not matched to a gene; V was cut back by 2 bases and J by 5 bases. This CDR3 is 19 amino acids long. CDR3 sequence: CASSLPGGIRGQGAYGYTF. CDR3 coding DNA: TGTGCCAGCAGTTTACCCGGAGGAATTAGGGGACAGGGAGCTTATGGCTACACCTTC.

The chain employs TRBV28 and TRBJ2-1; 7 bases are a match to TRBD2. The germline V gene has CDR1 MDHEN and CDR2 SYDVKM. The CDR3 has 12 residues. V lost 5 bases, J lost 14 bases, and 9 bases stayed unmatched. The CDR3 DNA sequence: TGTGCCAGCAGTGGACCGGGGCGGGGGAAGTTCTTC. Amino acids: CASSGPGRGKFF. The full variable domain, completed using reference TRBV28 and TRBJ2-1, is DVKVTQSSRYLVKRTGEKVFLECVQDMDHENMFWYRQDPGLGLRLIYFSYDVKMKEKGDIPEGYSVSREKKERFSLILESASTNQTSMYLCASSGPGRGKFFGPGTRLTVL.

The V gene is TRBV13, the J gene TRBJ2-2, with D maybe TRBD2 (6 bases). Trimming left V 5 bases short and J 3 bases short, with 13 bases between. This CDR3 region has 15 residues. CDR1 and CDR2 (germline): PRHDT, FYEKMQ (reference sequence). CDR3 loop: CASSTWTGDTGELFF. The CDR3 DNA reads as TGTGCCAGCAGCACCTGGACGGGGGACACCGGGGAGCTGTTTTTT.

The rearrangement links TRBV7-8 to TRBJ2-5, with 8 bases that match TRBD2. Germline V CDR1 and CDR2: SGHVS, FQNEAQ. The CDR3 loop spans 12 amino acids. V was clipped by 8 bases and J by 2 bases; unmatched bases: 1. CDR3 in amino acids: CASRGGQETQYF. CDR3 nucleotide sequence: TGTGCCAGCCGCGGGGGGCAAGAGACCCAGTACTTC.

The chain uses TRBV5-8 and TRBJ2-7; perhaps TRBD2 as D (5 bases). The CDR3 extends over 15 amino acids. The germline V gene has CDR1 SGHTS and CDR2 YDEGEE. V lost 4 bases to trimming and J lost 4 bases, with 18 bases between them. In DNA form, the CDR3 reads TGTGCCAGCAGCAAACCGGGATCCCCATCATACGAGCAGTACTTC. It specifies CASSKPGSPSYEQYF.

The chain couples TRBV19 to TRBJ2-2; D unclear. V was cut by 0 bases and J by 4 bases, with 9 bases left in between. CDR1 and CDR2 from the germline V gene are LNHDA and SQIVND (reference sequence). The CDR3 sequence is 15 residues long. CDR3 coding DNA: TGTGCCAGTAGTATAGACAGACGGAGCACCGGGGAGCTGTTTTTT. Translating gives CASSIDRRSTGELFF. Full variable domain (remainder filled in from reference TRBV19 and TRBJ2-2): DGGITQSPKYLFRKEGQNVTLSCEQNLNHDAMYWYRQDPGQGLRLIYYSQIVNDFQKGDIAEGYSVSREKKESFPLTVTSAQKNPTAFYLCASSIDRRSTGELFFGEGSRLTVL.

The rearrangement joins TRBV28 to TRBJ2-2; D remains unclear. The CDR3 contains 18 residues. V gave up 3 bases and J gave up 0 bases, with 17 bases separating them. Looked up from germline, CDR1 is MDHEN and CDR2 is SYDVKM. The CDR3 loop is CASSFRYSLKANTGELFF. Written as DNA, the CDR3 is TGTGCCAGCAGTTTTCGTTACAGCCTGAAAGCGAACACCGGGGAGCTGTTTTTT. The whole variable domain, filled in from reference TRBV28 and TRBJ2-2, reads DVKVTQSSRYLVKRTGEKVFLECVQDMDHENMFWYRQDPGLGLRLIYFSYDVKMKEKGDIPEGYSVSREKKERFSLILESASTNQTSMYLCASSFRYSLKANTGELFFGEGSRLTVL.

The chain has TRBV28 and TRBJ1-1, with D possibly being TRBD1 (6 bases). The CDR3 loop spans 17 amino acids. Trimming pared 4 bases from V and 5 bases from J, leaving 23 bases between. The germline V gene has CDR1 MDHEN and CDR2 SYDVKM. The CDR3 coding sequence is TGTGCCAGCAGTTCCCTAAGCCTAACAGGGCGGAAGACTGAAGCTTTCTTT. Translation gives CASSSLSLTGRKTEAFF.

The chain joins TRBV30 to TRBJ2-3; 7 positions match TRBD1. The ends lost 2 bases at V and 6 bases at J; junction bases unmatched: 11. This CDR3 region has 15 residues. Germline CDR1 GTSNPN, CDR2 SVGIG (reference sequence). The CDR3 DNA is TGTGCCTGGAGTAGGGACAGCGGCCACCGGGATACGCAGTATTTT. Encoded protein: CAWSRDSGHRDTQYF.

This chain links TRBV15 with TRBJ1-3, with a possible D match to TRBD1 (5 bases). CDR3 size: 16 residues. The V gene lost 1 base and the J gene lost 6 bases, with 16 bases spanning the gap. Germline assignment: CDR1 LNHNV and CDR2 YYDKDF (reference sequence). The CDR3 loop is CATSRGPAGVTNTIYF. The CDR3 DNA reads as TGTGCCACCAGCAGAGGCCCTGCGGGGGTGACAAACACCATATATTTT.

The gene calls are TRBV5-1 and TRBJ2-1, with 13 bases identical to TRBD2. From germline, CDR1 is SGHRS and CDR2 YFSETQ. Trimming removed 1 base from V and 8 bases from J; junction bases left unmatched: 3. The CDR3 has 15 residues. The CDR3 here is CASSLTSGGVDEQFF. In DNA form, the CDR3 reads TGCGCCAGCAGCTTGACTAGCGGGGGGGTAGATGAGCAGTTCTTC.

The chain employs TRBV27 and TRBJ2-2, with 7 nucleotides matching TRBD1. Germline CDR1 MNHEY, CDR2 SMNVEV (reference sequence). The CDR3 is 14 amino acids. V shed 9 bases and J 6 bases; nucleotides not matched to a gene: 10. CDR3: CASTNRGRAGELFF. The CDR3 DNA sequence: TGTGCCAGTACAAACAGGGGTCGGGCCGGGGAGCTGTTTTTT.

This clone was observed once. The chain is built from TRBV14 and TRBJ2-7, with 9 bases that match TRBD2. The germline CDR1 and CDR2 sequences are SGHDN and FVKESK. The ends lost 0 bases at V and 0 bases at J; junction bases unmatched: 12. This CDR3 is 19 amino acids long. DNA of the CDR3: TGTGCCAGCAGCCAAGAAAGATCTAGCGGGGTGGCCTCCTCCTACGAGCAGTACTTC. It yields the protein CASSQERSSGVASSYEQYF. Full variable domain (outside the CDR3, taken from reference TRBV14 and TRBJ2-7): EAGVTQFPSHSVIEKGQTVTLRCDPISGHDNLYWYRRVMGKEIKFLLHFVKESKQDESGMPNNRFLAERTGGTYSTLKVQPAELEDSGVYFCASSQERSSGVASSYEQYFGPGTRLTVT.

V is TRBV7-8 and J is TRBJ2-1; TRBD2 matches at 7 bases. V lost 8 bases to trimming and J lost 2 bases; unmatched junction nucleotides: 6. The CDR3 runs 14 residues. Germline V CDR1 and CDR2: SGHVS, FQNEAQ. CDR3 region: CASRLSGTYNEQFF. The CDR3 nucleotides are TGTGCCAGCCGTCTGAGCGGGACCTACAATGAGCAGTTCTTC.

The rearrangement uses TRBV7-9 and TRBJ2-7; no firm D call. CDR3 length equals 14 residues. Germline CDR1 SEHNR, CDR2 FQNEAQ (reference sequence). V lost 1 base to trimming and J lost 3 bases, with 10 bases between them. The chain's CDR3 is CASSLGRIGYEQYF. CDR3 DNA sequence: TGTGCCAGCAGCTTAGGAAGAATCGGCTACGAGCAGTACTTC.

The CDR3 protein is CASSPQVGNTEAFF. The CDR3 DNA sequence: TGTGCCAGCAGCCCTCAAGTCGGGAACACTGAAGCTTTCTTT. J is TRBJ1-1 and V is TRBV7-2; D uncertain. V lost 5 bases and J lost 1, with 11 bases in between. This CDR3 is 14 amino acids long. The germline CDR1 and CDR2 sequences are SGHTA and FQGNSA.

This chain links TRBV15 with TRBJ2-3, with 8 bases identical to TRBD2. With V trimmed by 3 bases and J by 2 bases, 4 bases remained unmatched. The CDR3 runs 15 residues. Germline CDR1 LNHNV, CDR2 YYDKDF (reference sequence). The CDR3 protein is CATSSRRGATDTQYF. CDR3 DNA: TGTGCCACCAGCAGTCGGCGGGGGGCCACAGATACGCAGTATTTT. The whole variable domain, filled in from reference TRBV15 and TRBJ2-3, reads DAMVIQNPRYQVTQFGKPVTLSCSQTLNHNVMYWYQQKSSQAPKLLFHYYDKDFNNEADTPDNFQSRRPNTSFCFLDIRSPGLGDTAMYLCATSSRRGATDTQYFGPGTRLTVL.

The chain combines TRBV4-1 with TRBJ2-7; D remains unclear. The CDR3 sequence is 13 residues long. Between the trimmed V and J ends, which lost 4 bases and 3 bases, there was a span of 10 bases. From germline, CDR1 is MGHRA and CDR2 YSYEKL. The CDR3 DNA is TGCGCCAGCAGCCTTGCGGTATACTACGAGCAGTACTTC. This sequence encodes CASSLAVYYEQYF.

The table lists this clone with a count of one. This rearrangement joins TRBV30 to TRBJ2-5, with D perhaps TRBD1 (5 bases). The CDR3 is made up of 16 amino acids. Trimming pared 0 bases from V and 4 bases from J, leaving 18 bases between. The V gene's germline CDR1 is GTSNPN and CDR2 SVGIG (reference sequence). CDR3 sequence: CAWSVATKWGSETQYF. CDR3 nucleotides: TGTGCCTGGAGTGTCGCTACCAAATGGGGCTCAGAGACCCAGTACTTC.

This rearrangement joins TRBV11-2 to TRBJ1-4, with D perhaps matching TRBD1 (6 bases). Germline loops: CDR1 SGHAT, CDR2 FQNNGV. Trimming stripped 2 bases from V and 4 bases from J, with 8 bases between. CDR3 size: 14 residues. CDR3 loop: CASSLRGFNEKLFF. CDR3 in DNA: TGTGCCAGCAGCTTAAGGGGGTTTAATGAAAAACTGTTTTTT.

The chain couples TRBV9 to TRBJ2-3; D is possibly TRBD1 (7 bases). The CDR3 spans 14 residues. The V gene's germline CDR1 is SGDLS and CDR2 YYNGEE. V was shortened by 0 bases and J by 9 bases, with 14 bases between the two germline ends. This chain's CDR3 is CASSVGGQGGTQYF. CDR3 bases: TGTGCCAGCAGCGTAGGAGGGCAGGGGGGCACGCAGTATTTT.